Below are 5 T cell receptor beta chains sequenced from a single sample in a study of shared clonotypes between healthy human individuals. Terminally differentiated effector memory CD45RA+ cells were left out of the naive CD8 fraction, which was CD45RO-negative and positively selected for CCR7. Using immunoSEQ multiplex PCR, the repertoire was profiled, and TCRdb retains in-frame clones only, with some absent. The table includes approximately 2,000,000 clones, 90% to 95% detected once. What was sequenced was naive CD8+ T cells from PBMCs. All receptors derive from a man younger than 35 in good health. Some clones in this sample may be carry-over from other donors' samples.

The chain couples TRBV5-1 to TRBJ2-7, with 7 bases identical to TRBD1. The length of the CDR3 is 14 residues. V lost 0 bases and J lost 3; bases outside the gene matches: 3. Germline CDR1 SGHRS, CDR2 YFSETQ. The CDR3 spells CASSLDTGVYEQYF. In nucleotides, the CDR3 is TGCGCCAGCAGCTTGGACACAGGGGTCTACGAGCAGTACTTC. Drawing the rest from reference TRBV5-1 and TRBJ2-7, the complete variable domain is KAGVTQTPRYLIKTRGQQVTLSCSPISGHRSVSWYQQTPGQGLQFLFEYFSETQRNKGNFPGRFSGRQFSNSRSEMNVSTLELGDSALYLCASSLDTGVYEQYFGPGTRLTVT.

This chain joins TRBV27 and TRBJ2-7; D is undetermined. There are 15 residues in the CDR3. The V end lost 4 bases, the J end lost 6 bases, and 19 bases lay between the germline ends. The germline V gene encodes CDR1 MNHEY and CDR2 SMNVEV (reference sequence). The CDR3: CASSSNPSGTTEQYF. The CDR3 bases are TGTGCCAGCAGTTCAAATCCATCGGGCACCACCGAGCAGTACTTC.

V and J are TRBV5-1 and TRBJ1-1; D remains unclear. The germline CDR1 and CDR2 sequences are SGHRS and YFSETQ. CDR3 size: 13 residues. Trimming removed 0 bases at V and 8 bases at J, with 11 bases between. CDR3 sequence reads: CASSLAELHEAFF. Here the CDR3 DNA reads TGCGCCAGCAGCTTGGCGGAATTACACGAAGCTTTCTTT. The whole variable domain, remainder taken from reference TRBV5-1 and TRBJ1-1, is KAGVTQTPRYLIKTRGQQVTLSCSPISGHRSVSWYQQTPGQGLQFLFEYFSETQRNKGNFPGRFSGRQFSNSRSEMNVSTLELGDSALYLCASSLAELHEAFFGQGTRLTVV.

The genes are TRBV5-5 and TRBJ1-5; 7 bases are a match to TRBD1. J lost 4 bases, V lost 2 bases, and 6 bases had no gene match. Germline CDR1 SGHKS, CDR2 YYEKEE (reference sequence). The CDR3 runs 15 residues. CDR3 nucleotides: TGTGCCAGCAGCTTTTCGGGACAGAAGAATCAGCCCCAGCATTTT. Translated: CASSFSGQKNQPQHF.

Of note for this clone: One junction end disagrees with the germline gene, perhaps due to a read error. The chain joins TRBV4-1 to TRBJ1-1; 9 bases map to TRBD1. In germline, CDR1 is MGHRA, CDR2 YSYEKL. This CDR3 spans 14 amino acids. CDR3 in amino acids: CASSPGQGNIEAFF. The CDR3 nucleotides are TGCGCCAGCAGCCCGGGACAGGGAAACATTGAAGCTTTCTTT.